This record concerns one T cell receptor (beta chain) sequence. What it binds is unknown. This entry comes from a study of cytomegalovirus exposure and HLA in healthy donors. Study details: Assignment to the Caucasian-associated ancestry cluster applied to 75% to 85% of the approximately 400 genotyped donors. Study observations and caveats: Rates of TCR association differed by HLA locus in a later analysis, with DRB1 highest and HLA-C lowest.

Germline V gene lookup returns CDR1 MRHNA and CDR2 SNTAGT. This CDR3 is built from 14 residues. V lost 4 bases, J lost 6 bases, and 12 bases lay in between. PCR used 60 Vbeta primers and 13 Jbeta primers. Clones were read by immunoSEQ multiplex PCR, and TCRdb kept only the in-frame ones, dropping some. The sample contains about 210,000 clones, 80% to 90% of which appear only once. The sequence was collected from a middle-aged man in good health and CMV-seropositive. The chain joins TRBV6-4 to TRBJ2-2, with D hard to call. Sequencing input: PBMCs. CDR3 loop: CASSGGLAAGELFF. The CDR3 DNA reads as TGTGCCAGCAGTGGCGGCTTAGCTGCCGGGGAGCTGTTTTTT.